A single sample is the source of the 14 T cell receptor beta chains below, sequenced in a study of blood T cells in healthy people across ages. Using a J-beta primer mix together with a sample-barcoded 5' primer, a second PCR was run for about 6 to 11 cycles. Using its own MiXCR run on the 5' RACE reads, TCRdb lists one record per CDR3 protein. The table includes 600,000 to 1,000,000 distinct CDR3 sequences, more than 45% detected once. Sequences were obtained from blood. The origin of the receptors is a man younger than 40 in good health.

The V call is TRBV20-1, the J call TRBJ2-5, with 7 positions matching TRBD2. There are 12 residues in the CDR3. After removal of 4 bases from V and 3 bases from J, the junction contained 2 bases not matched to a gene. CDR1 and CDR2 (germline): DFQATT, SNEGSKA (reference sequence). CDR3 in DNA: TGCAGTGCTATACGGGGGGAAGAGACCCAGTACTTC. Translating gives CSAIRGEETQYF.

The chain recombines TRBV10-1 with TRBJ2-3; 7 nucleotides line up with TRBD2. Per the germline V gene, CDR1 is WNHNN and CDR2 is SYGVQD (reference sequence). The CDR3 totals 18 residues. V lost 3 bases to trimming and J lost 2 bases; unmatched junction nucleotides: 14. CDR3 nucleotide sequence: TGCGCCAGCAGTGACCCCCCTAGGAGCGGGGCCTTCACAGATACGCAGTATTTT. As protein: CASSDPPRSGAFTDTQYF.

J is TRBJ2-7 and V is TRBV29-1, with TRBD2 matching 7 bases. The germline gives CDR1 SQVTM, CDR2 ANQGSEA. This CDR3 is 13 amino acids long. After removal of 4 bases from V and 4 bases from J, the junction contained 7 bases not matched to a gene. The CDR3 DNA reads TGCAGCGTTGGGGCGGGGGTTAGTTACGAGCAGTACTTC. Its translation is CSVGAGVSYEQYF.

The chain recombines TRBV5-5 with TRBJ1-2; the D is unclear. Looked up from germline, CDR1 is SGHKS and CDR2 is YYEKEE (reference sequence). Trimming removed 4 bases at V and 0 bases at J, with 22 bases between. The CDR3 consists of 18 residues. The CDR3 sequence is CASSRFFTLDQANYGYTF. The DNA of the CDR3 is TGTGCCAGCAGCAGGTTTTTTACGCTGGATCAAGCTAACTATGGCTACACCTTC. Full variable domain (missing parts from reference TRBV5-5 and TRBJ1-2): DAGVTQSPTHLIKTRGQQVTLRCSPISGHKSVSWYQQVLGQGPQFIFQYYEKEERGRGNFPDRFSARQFPNYSSELNVNALLLGDSALYLCASSRFFTLDQANYGYTFGSGTRLTVV.

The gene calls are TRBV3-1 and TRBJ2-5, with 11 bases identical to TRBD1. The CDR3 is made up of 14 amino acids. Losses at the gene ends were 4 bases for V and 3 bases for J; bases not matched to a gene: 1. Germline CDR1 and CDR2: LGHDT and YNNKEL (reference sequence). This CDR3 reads CASSRGQGEETQYF. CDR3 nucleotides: TGTGCCAGCAGCCGGGGACAGGGGGAAGAGACCCAGTACTTC.

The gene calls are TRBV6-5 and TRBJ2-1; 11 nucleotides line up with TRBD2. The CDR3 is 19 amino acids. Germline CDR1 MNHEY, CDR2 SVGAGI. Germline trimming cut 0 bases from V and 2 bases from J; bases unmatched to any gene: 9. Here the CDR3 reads CASSYSMPISGGAYNEQFF. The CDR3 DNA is TGTGCCAGCAGTTACTCGATGCCGATTAGCGGGGGGGCCTACAATGAGCAGTTCTTC.

CDR3 protein: CASSFSPGIKNIQYF. The CDR3 DNA follows: TGTGCCAGCAGCTTCTCCCCTGGTATAAAGAACATTCAGTACTTC. The V and J genes are TRBV5-8 and TRBJ2-4; D remains unclear. The CDR3 contains 15 residues. Trimming removed 2 bases from V and 7 bases from J, with 16 bases in between. Per germline, CDR1 SGHTS and CDR2 YDEGEE. The whole variable domain, remainder taken from reference TRBV5-8 and TRBJ2-4, is EAGVTQSPTHLIKTRGQQATLRCSPISGHTSVYWYQQALGLGLQFLLWYDEGEERNRGNFPPRFSGRQFPNYSSELNVNALELEDSALYLCASSFSPGIKNIQYFGAGTRLSVL.

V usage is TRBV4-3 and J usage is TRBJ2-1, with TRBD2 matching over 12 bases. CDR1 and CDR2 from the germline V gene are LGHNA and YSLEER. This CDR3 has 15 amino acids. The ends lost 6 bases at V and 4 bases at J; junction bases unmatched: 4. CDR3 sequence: CASRRTSGEYNEQFF. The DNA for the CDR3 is TGCGCCAGCAGGAGGACTAGCGGGGAATACAATGAGCAGTTCTTC.

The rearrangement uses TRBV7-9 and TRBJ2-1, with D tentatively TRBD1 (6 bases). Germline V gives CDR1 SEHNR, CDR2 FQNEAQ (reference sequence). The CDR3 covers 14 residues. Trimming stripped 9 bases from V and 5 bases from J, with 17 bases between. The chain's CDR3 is CASRGRTVNNEQFF. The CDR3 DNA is TGTGCCAGTAGAGGTCGGACAGTAAACAATGAGCAGTTCTTC.

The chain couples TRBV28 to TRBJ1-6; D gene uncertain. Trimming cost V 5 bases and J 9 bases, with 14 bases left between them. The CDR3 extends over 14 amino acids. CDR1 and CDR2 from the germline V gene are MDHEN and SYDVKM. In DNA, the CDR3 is TGTGCCAGCAGTACAAATAGGAAGGCTTCACCCCTCCACTTT. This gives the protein CASSTNRKASPLHF.

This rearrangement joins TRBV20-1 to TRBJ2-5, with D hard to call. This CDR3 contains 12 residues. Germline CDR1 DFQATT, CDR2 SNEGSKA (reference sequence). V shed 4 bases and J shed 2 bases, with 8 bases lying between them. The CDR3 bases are TGCAGTGCTATTGGCAAGCAAGAGACCCAGTACTTC. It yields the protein CSAIGKQETQYF.

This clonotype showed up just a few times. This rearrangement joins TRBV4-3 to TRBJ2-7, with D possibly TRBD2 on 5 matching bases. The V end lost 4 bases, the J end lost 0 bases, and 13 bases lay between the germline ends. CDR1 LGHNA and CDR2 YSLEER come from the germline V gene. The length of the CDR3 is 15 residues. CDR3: CASSREDAGSYEQYF. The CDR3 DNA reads TGCGCCAGCAGCCGAGAGGACGCGGGCTCCTACGAGCAGTACTTC.

Here the CDR3 DNA reads TGTGCCTGGAGTGACAGCCTAGGGTACGAGCAGTACTTC. It codes for CAWSDSLGYEQYF. The rearrangement uses TRBV30 and TRBJ2-5; D gene unclear. TRBJ2-7 explains the end of the DNA better; the J call may be wrong. The CDR3 covers 13 residues. Germline V gene sequence: CDR1 GTSNPN, CDR2 SVGIG (reference sequence).

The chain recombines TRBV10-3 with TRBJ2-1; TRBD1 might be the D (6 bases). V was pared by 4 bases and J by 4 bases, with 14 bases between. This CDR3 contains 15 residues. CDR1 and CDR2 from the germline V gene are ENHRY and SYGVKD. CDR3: CAISGRDKNYNEQFF. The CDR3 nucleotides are TGTGCCATCAGTGGCCGGGACAAGAATTACAATGAGCAGTTCTTC.